This TCR beta chain was observed in a study of blood T cell repertoires in COVID-19. Study in general: Samples of COVID-19 (acute and convalescent) were obtained from the United States, Italy and Spain.

A COVID-19 case was met by exposed participants within 2 weeks before study entry. Produced via immunoSEQ multiplex PCR; TCRdb's table is partial and in-frame only. The sample comprises hundreds of thousands of clones, about four fifths of which are singletons, and about 4.8% rests with the top ten. Germline loops: CDR1 LGHDT, CDR2 YNNKEL (reference sequence). This CDR3 has 14 residues. With 5 bases removed from V and 2 bases from J, the gap between germline ends came to 12 bases. The chain uses TRBV3-1 (or the pseudogene TRBV3-2) and TRBJ1-1; D possibly corresponds to TRBD1 (5 bases). The sequenced sample was PBMCs or T cells enriched from blood (not recorded which). The clonotype comes from a woman aged 45 to 65 who had been exposed to COVID-19. CDR3 sequence: CASSRVGGNTEAFF. In DNA form, the CDR3 reads TGTGCCAGCAGCAGGGTGGGGGGAAACACTGAAGCTTTCTTT.